Following are 7 T cell receptor beta chains from one sample sequenced in a study of T cell responses to AZD1222 COVID-19 vaccine. Using immunoSEQ multiplex PCR, the repertoire was profiled, and TCRdb retains in-frame clones only, with some absent. The sample shows tens of thousands of clones, 85% to 95% of them seen only once. The material sequenced was peripheral blood, taken on day 0 of AZD1222 vaccination. These receptors were obtained from an adult in good health.

V gene TRBV6-6 combines with J gene TRBJ1-3; D remains unclear. CDR1 MNHNY and CDR2 SVGAGI come from the germline V gene (reference sequence). This CDR3 is built from 13 residues. V was clipped by 6 bases and J by 4 bases, with 10 bases between them. For the CDR3, the DNA is TGTGCCAGCAGCAGGATAGAGGGAAACACCATATATTTT. It encodes CASSRIEGNTIYF.

This clone was observed once. The V gene is TRBV6-6, the J gene TRBJ2-7; D unresolved. Germline loops: CDR1 MNHNY, CDR2 SVGAGI (reference sequence). The CDR3 has 13 amino acids. The V gene lost 2 bases and the J gene lost 0 bases, with 5 bases spanning the gap. This chain's CDR3 is CASSYGDSYEQYF. The CDR3 DNA sequence: TGTGCCAGCAGTTACGGGGACTCCTACGAGCAGTACTTC.

This rearrangement joins TRBV19 to TRBJ1-5; no clear D. The CDR3 is 13 amino acids. Germline V gives CDR1 LNHDA, CDR2 SQIVND (reference sequence). Trimming removed 6 bases from V and 2 bases from J, with 8 bases in between. The CDR3 loop is CASSWPGNQPQHF. The CDR3, as DNA: TGTGCCAGTAGCTGGCCGGGCAATCAGCCCCAGCATTTT.

The V gene is TRBV9, the J gene TRBJ2-2; D could derive from TRBD1 or TRBD2 (7 bases each). V was clipped by 0 bases and J by 4 bases, with 13 bases between them. Germline loops: CDR1 SGDLS, CDR2 YYNGEE. The CDR3 is made up of 16 amino acids. CDR3 sequence: CASSVDPGGVTGELFF. The CDR3 DNA is TGTGCCAGCAGCGTAGACCCAGGGGGGGTCACCGGGGAGCTGTTTTTT.

This sequence joins TRBV2 and TRBJ2-3; 14 bases map to TRBD2. CDR1 SNHLY and CDR2 FYNNEI come from the germline V gene. The CDR3 is 16 residues long. V trimming: 7 bases; J trimming: 6 bases; junction bases outside the gene matches: 9. CDR3 loop: CASKQTSGGAVDTQYF. CDR3 nucleotides: TGTGCCAGCAAACAGACTAGCGGGGGGGCCGTGGATACGCAGTATTTT.

The chain carries TRBV6-5 and TRBJ2-1; possible D gene TRBD2, 5 bases. This CDR3 spans 13 amino acids. Trimming left V 6 bases short and J 5 bases short, with 11 bases between. Germline V gene data show CDR1 as MNHEY and CDR2 as SVGAGI. CDR3 in amino acids: CASRAGINNEQFF. In nucleotides, the CDR3 is TGTGCCAGCAGAGCCGGGATTAACAATGAGCAGTTCTTC.

The chain joins TRBV10-2 to TRBJ1-2; perhaps TRBD1 as D (5 bases). CDR3 length: 13 residues. Germline CDR1 is WSHSY and CDR2 is SAAADI. With 7 bases removed from V and 0 bases from J, the gap between germline ends came to 9 bases. The CDR3 DNA is TGCGCCAGCACCGAGGGGTCTAACTATGGCTACACCTTC. Translation gives CASTEGSNYGYTF.